This TCR beta chain came from a study of cytomegalovirus exposure and HLA in healthy donors (dated by TCRdb to 2016 to 2017). Looking at the study overall: An earlier analysis of 587 of the donors reported under 300 Gb of sequence data and roughly 120 million unique TCR beta sequences obtained from around 190 million T cells. Besides the first cohort of 550 to 750 subjects, a separate validation cohort made up of 120 different subjects was used. Donor age, sex, ethnicity and CMV serostatus were compiled together with the repertoire data. All discovery cohort repertoires had been generated on a single sequencing platform. Genome-wide SNP genotypes for about 65% of the 666 donors were used in a later genetic analysis, which treated that subset as a discovery cohort. About 310 gigabases of sequencing data and 78 million or so unique TCR sequences were included in an early release covering several hundred HLA-typed donors. The T cell repertoires of 670 or so subjects were profiled by immunosequencing and related to cytomegalovirus serostatus. Because of strong linkage in the cohort, five DR-DQ haplotypes were treated as single units for association and clustering. A later analysis re-examined previously published TCR beta repertoires from 600 to 700 donors and added high-resolution HLA genotyping to investigate patterns of TCR occurrence. Typing coverage varied by locus: 629-630 donors for A, B, C, DRB1 and DQB1; more than 500 for DQA1; about 570 for DPA1; fewer than 480 for DPB1. The later analysis used no new phenotypic data to find candidate immune exposures, relying instead on TCR beta sequences and their occurrence across donors. On average, around 240,000 unique TCR beta nucleotide sequences were sequenced per donor among roughly 430 genotyped donors of the cohort, with approximately 18% of those sequences being non-productive. High-throughput TCR immunosequencing, statistical association of individual TCRs with disease status, and machine learning were combined to predict cytomegalovirus infection status. An earlier analysis of several hundred of the donors applied high-throughput TCR beta sequencing to assess whether each TCR beta V gene segment acted as functional or pseudogenic. Of the roughly 410 genotyped donors, over 80% were placed in the genetic ancestry cluster associated with self-reported Caucasian donors. The study aimed to test whether cataloging public T cell receptors could reveal signatures of past pathogen exposure. Class I and class II HLA loci were covered by the typing at four-digit resolution.

What the research found in general, with its limitations: The classifier was reported to diagnose cytomegalovirus status with high specificity and sensitivity in both the original cohort and the validation cohort. An earlier analysis of 587 of the donors showed that most TCR beta V segments appeared in productive rearrangements either about 87% or about 30% of the time, which broadly matched IMGT annotations. The study gave a list of 150 to 200 TCR beta chains associated with cytomegalovirus. A later analysis found that TCR association rates varied across HLA loci, with DRB1 alleles showing the most associated TCRs and HLA-C alleles the fewest. In vitro tests confirmed that a few of the cytomegalovirus-associated TCR beta chains recognize cytomegalovirus antigens. In a later genetic analysis, a missense DCLRE1C variant was associated with V-gene and J-gene trimming of TCR beta chains, and the association was replicated in an independent cohort. Immune exposure information for the cohort was limited to CMV serostatus. Correlated functional status among segregating V segments might reflect linkage disequilibrium, but an unknown experimental factor could not be ruled out. In a later analysis, most CMV-associated TCR beta chains were found to appear HLA-restricted, with HLA associations seemingly driven largely by CMV exposure. The authors suggested that the approach could potentially be generalized to other disease states and immunological phenotypes. While some public TCRs were present in many individuals, most TCR sequences turned up only very rarely across donors. A later analysis reported that several top co-occurrence clusters appeared linked to parvovirus B19, influenza, CMV and Epstein-Barr virus. The earlier analysis of nearly 600 of the donors excluded approximately 15 rarely observed V segments, including chromosome 9 orphons, because counts were too low. In a later genetic analysis, fewer N-insertions in productive TCRs were reported among donors in an Asian-associated ancestry cluster than the 666-donor mean. In a later analysis, HLA-associated TCR beta chains were found to be more clonally expanded and to have lower generation probabilities than equally common non-associated chains. Because HLA typing was missing for some donors at each locus, association tests included only the typed subset. The presence/absence analyses assumed that sequencing depth was roughly uniform across donors, and that assumption may not be true. Assigning TCR associations to individual alleles was difficult when HLA alleles, especially DR and DQ, strongly co-occurred. A further reported finding was that TCR beta sequences accurately predicted the HLA-A and HLA-B alleles for most subjects in the first cohort. The cohort was sequenced for TCR beta chains only, and without alpha or paired-chain data the features that could be detected were limited. The sequencing pipeline was judged likely to have produced a cluster of highly shared sequence variants as a technical artifact. A later analysis associated 16,951 TCR beta sequences with specific HLA alleles at a false discovery rate of 0.05.

The library came from the immunoSEQ multiplex PCR assay. A mixture of 60 forward primers for TCR Vbeta segments and 13 reverse primers for TCR Jbeta segments was used in the multiplex PCR. The CDR3 region of rearranged TCR beta genes was amplified from genomic DNA with a multiplex PCR assay. The Illumina HiSeq System was used to sequence the amplified TCR beta libraries as 87-base-pair reads. On the authors' methods: A later analysis counted about 80 million unique TCR beta chains across the 650 to 700 repertoires, and some 11 million of these chains were shared by at least two donors. Raw reads were error-corrected and collapsed into unique sequences by a nearest-neighbor algorithm in which closely related sequences were merged to remove PCR and sequencing errors. To assign V, D and J gene segments, CDR3 sequences were aligned to IMGT reference sequences. For a sequence to be retained, a match of at least six nucleotides was required to both a V gene segment and a J gene segment. A rearrangement was called productive if the CDR3 had no stop codons and remained in frame with V and J, and every other rearrangement was called non-productive. Following IMGT convention, CDR3 was defined as the stretch from the second conserved V-encoded cysteine up to the conserved J-encoded phenylalanine. The earlier analysis of a few hundred of the donors excluded any sequence lacking an unambiguous match to a single V gene segment. In an earlier analysis of roughly 500 of the donors, V segments were called functional above 56.7% productive rearrangements and were called segregating when the between-donor standard deviation exceeded 5%. To diagnose cytomegalovirus status from the catalog of TCR beta chain sequences, a statistical classification framework was built. In a later analysis, TCR nucleotide sequences were compared against IMGT/GENE-DB human TR gene sequences so that V and J genes could be assigned. A later analysis assigned CDR3 sequences and most-parsimonious VDJ recombination scenarios with the TCRdist pipeline. A later analysis defined each TCR beta chain by its CDR3 amino acid sequence plus V-gene family, and excluded reads lacking a unique V-gene family. As a way to deal with suspected cross-contamination and a sequencing artifact, a later analysis dropped over 550 nucleotide sequences that were highly shared and had low generation probability. A later analysis calculated a clonal expansion index for each public chain from normalized within-repertoire ranks of inferred template counts. In a later analysis, generation probabilities were computed using a VDJ recombination model fitted to out-of-frame rearrangements, and the results were checked against IGoR. Hypergeometric tests were used in a later analysis to score TCR-TCR, TCR-HLA and TCR-CMV co-occurrence, with a repertoire-size bias correction applied to the TCR pairs. To estimate false discovery rates, a later analysis permuted the HLA or CMV assignments 20 times. In a later analysis, co-occurring TCRs were grouped with DBSCAN, and TCRdist sequence similarity was added when clustering was performed within HLA-allele-positive subsets. For co-occurrence clustering, repertoires with fewer than 30,000 or more than 120,000 public chains were excluded, along with four or five repertoires with anomalous nucleotide sharing. TCRdb mirrors the immuneACCESS table, restricted to in-frame sequences. Some clones are absent from its copies; in checked studies, under half trace to an unresolved V gene, and the reason for the others is unknown. V and J calls and clone size come straight from that table; D and trimming were deduced from the DNA. The sample table contains 150,000 to 200,000 clones; only one count was recorded for roughly 86% of them. Roughly 1.8% of the sample goes to the ten largest clones.

The cohort comprised approximately 700 healthy bone marrow donors. At the time of sampling, all cohort members were nominally healthy, though unrecorded immune exposures were likely present. The donor was CMV seronegative and belonged to the group of under 400 seronegative cohort members. A peripheral blood sample was collected from each donor, and TCR beta sequencing was performed on peripheral blood mononuclear cells. The Qiagen DNeasy Blood Extraction Kit was used to extract genomic DNA from the blood cell samples. On this clone itself: Its antigen remains undetermined. It has no much larger one-base neighbor in the sample; base qualities were not kept.

The material sequenced was PBMCs. The sequence came from a woman aged 18 to 35 in good health and CMV-seronegative.

DNA sequence: TGCGCCAGCAGCCCTATACGGACAGGGGGCGTGAACACTGAAGCTTTCTTT. This translates into CASSPIRTGGVNTEAFF. The chain is encoded by TRBV5-1 joined to TRBJ1-1, with TRBD1 identical over 11 junction bases. After removal of 4 bases from V and 0 bases from J, the junction retains 8 bases not matched to a gene. There are 17 amino acids in the CDR3, from cysteine to phenylalanine inclusive. CDR3 DNA is the only sequence kept; it has 51 bases, read in frame from the first base. CDR1 SGHRS and CDR2 YFSETQ are derived from the germline V gene.